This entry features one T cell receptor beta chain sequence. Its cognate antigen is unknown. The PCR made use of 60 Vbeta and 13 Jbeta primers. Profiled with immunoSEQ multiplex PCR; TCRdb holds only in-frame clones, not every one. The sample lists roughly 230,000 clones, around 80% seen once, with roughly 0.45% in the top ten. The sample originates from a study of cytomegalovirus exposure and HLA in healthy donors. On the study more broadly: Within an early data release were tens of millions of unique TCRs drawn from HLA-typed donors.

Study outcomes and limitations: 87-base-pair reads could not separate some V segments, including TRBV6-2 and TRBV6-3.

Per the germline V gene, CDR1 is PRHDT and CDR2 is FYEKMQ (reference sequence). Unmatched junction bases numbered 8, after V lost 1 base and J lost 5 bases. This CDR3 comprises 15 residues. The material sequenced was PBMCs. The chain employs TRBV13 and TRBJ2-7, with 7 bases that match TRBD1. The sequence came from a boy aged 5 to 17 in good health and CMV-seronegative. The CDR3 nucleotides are TGTGCCAGCAGCTTAGTTCCCGACAGGGCAAACGAGCAGTACTTC. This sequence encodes CASSLVPDRANEQYF.